These 16 T cell receptor beta chains share one sample of origin, sequenced in a study of cytomegalovirus exposure and HLA in healthy donors. Researchers ran the PCR with 60 Vbeta and 13 Jbeta primers. The repertoire was sequenced with immunoSEQ multiplex PCR; TCRdb's copy has only in-frame clones and lacks some. The sample records roughly 140,000 clones, 80% to 90% being singletons. Source material: PBMCs. These receptors all stem from a woman in her thirties or forties in good health and CMV-seropositive.

This chain connects TRBV28 to TRBJ2-3; 7 bases are a match to TRBD2. CDR3 size: 14 residues. V dropped 5 bases and J dropped 3; count of bases not matched to a gene: 5. From germline, CDR1 is MDHEN and CDR2 SYDVKM. The CDR3 DNA is TGTGCCAGCAGTCTAGGGAGGGGAACAGATACGCAGTATTTT. It yields the protein CASSLGRGTDTQYF.

The V call is TRBV25-1, the J call TRBJ1-6; no firm D call. In germline, CDR1 is MGHDK, CDR2 SYGVNS. This CDR3 contains 12 residues. V lost 3 bases to trimming and J lost 9 bases, with 6 bases between them. The CDR3 protein is CASSERSSPLHF. CDR3 nucleotides: TGTGCCAGCAGTGAGAGGAGTTCACCCCTCCACTTT. Full variable domain (rest looked up from reference TRBV25-1 and TRBJ1-6): EADIYQTPRYLVIGTGKKITLECSQTMGHDKMYWYQQDPGMELHLIHYSYGVNSTEKGDLSSESTVSRIRTEHFPLTLESARPSHTSQYLCASSERSSPLHFGNGTRLTVT.

This CDR3 is CASSETSGGHRAKNIQYF. The CDR3 bases are TGTGCCAGCAGCGAGACTAGCGGGGGCCATCGTGCCAAAAACATTCAGTACTTC. The chain uses TRBV9 and TRBJ2-4, with 12 bases that match TRBD2. The ends lost 3 bases at V and 1 base at J; junction bases unmatched: 8. This CDR3 has 18 residues. Germline CDR1 is SGDLS and CDR2 is YYNGEE.

The rearrangement links TRBV7-9 to TRBJ2-1, with 13 bases lining up with TRBD2. V lost 5 bases and J lost 4; bases outside the gene matches: 5. CDR3 size: 16 residues. CDR1 and CDR2 (germline): SEHNR, FQNEAQ (reference sequence). In DNA, the CDR3 is TGTGCCAGCAGCCTGATGGGACTAGCGGGATACAATGAGCAGTTCTTC. This sequence encodes CASSLMGLAGYNEQFF.

The CDR3 DNA sequence: TGCGCCAGCAGCACCCACCCCGGGACAGGGGCTGAAGCTTTCTTT. Its protein is CASSTHPGTGAEAFF. The V call is TRBV5-1, the J call TRBJ1-1; 10 positions agree with TRBD1. This CDR3 region has 15 residues. In germline, CDR1 is SGHRS, CDR2 YFSETQ. The V segment lost 4 bases and the J segment 6 bases; nucleotides outside the gene matches: 9.

V is TRBV25-1 and J is TRBJ1-4; tentative D call: TRBD1 (6 bases). In germline, CDR1 is MGHDK, CDR2 SYGVNS. Trimming took 4 bases from V and 7 from J, leaving 16 bases between them. The CDR3 is 15 residues long. In DNA, the CDR3 is TGTGCCAGCAGTGCTGGGGGGGCGGTCGGTGAAAAACTGTTTTTT. This sequence encodes CASSAGGAVGEKLFF.

The rearrangement links TRBV28 to TRBJ2-1, with TRBD2 matching over 12 bases. The CDR3 sequence is 15 residues long. J gave up 5 bases and V 7 bases, and 6 bases lay outside the gene matches. Germline-derived CDR1 and CDR2 are MDHEN and SYDVKM. The CDR3 DNA sequence: TGTGCCAGCACCTTGGGACTAGCGGGCAACAATGAGCAGTTCTTC. As protein: CASTLGLAGNNEQFF.

The genes are TRBV5-1 and TRBJ2-2; 9 nucleotides line up with TRBD1. The CDR3 covers 15 residues. V lost 3 bases and J lost 6; bases outside the gene matches: 6. The V gene's germline CDR1 is SGHRS and CDR2 YFSETQ. The CDR3 spells CASSSGQGGAGELFF. CDR3 nucleotide sequence: TGCGCCAGCAGCTCGGGACAGGGTGGCGCCGGGGAGCTGTTTTTT.

This rearrangement joins TRBV28 to TRBJ2-7, with D tentatively TRBD2 (5 bases). This CDR3 is built from 16 residues. Germline V gene lookup returns CDR1 MDHEN and CDR2 SYDVKM. The V end lost 2 bases, the J end lost 4 bases, and 18 bases lay between the germline ends. The CDR3 spells CASSLGQGSSSYEQYF. CDR3 sequence (DNA): TGTGCCAGCAGTTTAGGTCAAGGGAGTTCTTCTTACGAGCAGTACTTC.

This clone has only a few counts. The chain is built from TRBV27 and TRBJ1-4, with TRBD1 as a possible D gene (5 bases). CDR3 length equals 14 residues. The germline V gene has CDR1 MNHEY and CDR2 SMNVEV (reference sequence). V lost 2 bases and J lost 10, with 14 bases in between. Here the CDR3 reads CASSLAGGRGKLFF. The CDR3 DNA follows: TGTGCCAGCAGTTTAGCCGGGGGAAGGGGAAAACTGTTTTTT.

The chain is built from TRBV30 and TRBJ1-1; D is uncertain. The CDR3 sequence is 13 residues long. Germline V gene lookup returns CDR1 GTSNPN and CDR2 SVGIG (reference sequence). V was cut by 4 bases and J by 1 base, with 10 bases left in between. The CDR3 reads CAWIPRQNTEAFF. CDR3 in DNA: TGTGCCTGGATCCCCCGACAGAACACTGAAGCTTTCTTT.

The chain couples TRBV7-9 to TRBJ1-5; a weak D match, TRBD1 (6 bases). Germline-derived CDR1 and CDR2 are SEHNR and FQNEAQ (reference sequence). This CDR3 is 14 amino acids long. V shed 5 bases and J shed 3 bases, with 11 bases lying between them. As DNA, the CDR3 is TGTGCCAGCAGCCCGGACAGTATCAATCAGCCCCAGCATTTT. This encodes CASSPDSINQPQHF.

V is TRBV6-5 and J is TRBJ1-1; no clear D. V lost 5 bases, J lost 5 bases, and 12 bases lay in between. The CDR3 extends over 13 amino acids. Germline lookup yields CDR1 MNHEY and CDR2 SVGAGI. The CDR3 coding sequence is TGTGCCAGCAGTGAATCGGGGTTAACTGAAGCTTTCTTT. Its protein product is CASSESGLTEAFF.

The chain employs TRBV30 and TRBJ2-7; the match to TRBD2 covers 7 bases. In germline, CDR1 is GTSNPN, CDR2 SVGIG (reference sequence). Trimming at V came to 5 bases and at J to 0 bases, leaving 4 bases not matched to a gene. This CDR3 spans 13 amino acids. This chain's CDR3 is CAWVGGDSYEQYF. Written as DNA, the CDR3 is TGTGCCTGGGTGGGGGGGGACTCCTACGAGCAGTACTTC.

The chain has TRBV9 and TRBJ1-1; 7 bases align to TRBD1. This CDR3 region has 14 residues. V shed 0 bases and J 3 bases; nucleotides not matched to a gene: 2. The germline V gene has CDR1 SGDLS and CDR2 YYNGEE. CDR3 sequence (DNA): TGTGCCAGCAGCGTAGTACAGGGGTACACTGAAGCTTTCTTT. Translated, it gives CASSVVQGYTEAFF.

The V gene is TRBV28, the J gene TRBJ1-4; TRBD1 aligns across 7 bases. The germline V gene encodes CDR1 MDHEN and CDR2 SYDVKM. The CDR3 is 14 residues long. V gave up 5 bases and J gave up 7 bases; unmatched junction bases: 7. DNA of the CDR3: TGTGCCAGCAGTCCCGGACAGGTCCGTGAAAAACTGTTTTTT. This encodes CASSPGQVREKLFF. The complete variable domain, with remaining parts taken from reference TRBV28 and TRBJ1-4, reads DVKVTQSSRYLVKRTGEKVFLECVQDMDHENMFWYRQDPGLGLRLIYFSYDVKMKEKGDIPEGYSVSREKKERFSLILESASTNQTSMYLCASSPGQVREKLFFGSGTQLSVL.